Shown below are 2 T cell receptor beta chains from a single sample sequenced in a study of blood T cell repertoires in COVID-19. The method was immunoSEQ multiplex PCR; TCRdb's version includes in-frame clones alone and lacks a portion of them. The data show about 74,000 clones, 80% to 90% seen once. Sequences were obtained from peripheral blood. These receptors came from a woman over 75 with active or convalescent COVID-19.

This sequence joins TRBV11-3 and TRBJ2-7, with 9 positions matching TRBD2. Germline loops: CDR1 SGHNT, CDR2 YENEEA. Trimming took 5 bases from V and 5 from J; bases not matched to a gene: 7. The CDR3 is 14 amino acids. This chain's CDR3 is CASSPPGLAHEQYF. The CDR3 bases are TGTGCCAGCAGCCCACCGGGACTAGCCCACGAGCAGTACTTC.

The V call is TRBV11-3, the J call TRBJ1-2, with D tentatively TRBD1 (6 bases). Trimming cost V 5 bases and J 0 bases, with 7 bases left between them. Germline-derived CDR1 and CDR2 are SGHNT and YENEEA. The CDR3 runs 13 residues. DNA for the CDR3: TGTGCCAGCAGCGGACAGCCTAACTATGGCTACACCTTC. This codes for CASSGQPNYGYTF.